This T cell receptor beta chain was obtained from a study of blood T cell repertoires in COVID-19. The CDR3 contains 11 residues. The V end was cut by 3 bases, the J end by 7 bases, with 4 bases between. CDR1 is MDHEN, CDR2 SYDVKM, per germline. The table came from immunoSEQ multiplex PCR; TCRdb's copy has only in-frame clones and leaves some out. The sample gives approximately 200,000 clones, roughly 84% of which show up once; around 0.97% is in the top ten. The rearrangement links TRBV28 to TRBJ1-3, with D unclear. The TCR originated in a man aged 35 to 55 with acute or convalescent COVID-19. Sequenced: peripheral blood. DNA of the CDR3: TGTGCCAGCAGTTTCTTTAACACCATATATTTT. Protein: CASSFFNTIYF.